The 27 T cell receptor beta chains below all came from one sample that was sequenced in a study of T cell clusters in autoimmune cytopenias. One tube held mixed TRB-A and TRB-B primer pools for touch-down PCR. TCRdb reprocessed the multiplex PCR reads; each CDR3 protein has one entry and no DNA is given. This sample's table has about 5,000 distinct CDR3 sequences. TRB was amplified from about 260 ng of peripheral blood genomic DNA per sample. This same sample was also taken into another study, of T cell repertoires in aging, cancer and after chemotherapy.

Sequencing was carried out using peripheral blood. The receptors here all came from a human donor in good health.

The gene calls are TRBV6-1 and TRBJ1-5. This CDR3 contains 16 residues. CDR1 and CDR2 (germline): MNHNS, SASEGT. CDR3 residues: CASTDLRGKAGQPQHF.

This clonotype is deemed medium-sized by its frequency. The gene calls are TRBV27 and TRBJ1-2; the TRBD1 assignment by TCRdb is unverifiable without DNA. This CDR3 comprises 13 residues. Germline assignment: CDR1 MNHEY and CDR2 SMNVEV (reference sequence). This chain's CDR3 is CASSHRAGYGYTF.

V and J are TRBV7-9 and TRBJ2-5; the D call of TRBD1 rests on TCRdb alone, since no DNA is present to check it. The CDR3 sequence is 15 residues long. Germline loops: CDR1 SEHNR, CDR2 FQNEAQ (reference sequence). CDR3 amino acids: CASSIDRDQKETQYF.

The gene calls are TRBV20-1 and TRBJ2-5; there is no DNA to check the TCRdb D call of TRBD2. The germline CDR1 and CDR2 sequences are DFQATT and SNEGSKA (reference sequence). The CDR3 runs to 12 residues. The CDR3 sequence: CSAQRGQETQYF.

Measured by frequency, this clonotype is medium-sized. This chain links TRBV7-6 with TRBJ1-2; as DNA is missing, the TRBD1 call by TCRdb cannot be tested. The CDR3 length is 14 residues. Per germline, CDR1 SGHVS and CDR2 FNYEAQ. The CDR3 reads CASSPGRGIYGYTF.

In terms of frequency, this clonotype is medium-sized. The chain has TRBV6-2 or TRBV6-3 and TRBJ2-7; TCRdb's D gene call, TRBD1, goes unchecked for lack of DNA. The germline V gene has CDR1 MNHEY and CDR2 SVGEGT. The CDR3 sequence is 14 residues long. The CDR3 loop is CASSQTGRGYEQYF.

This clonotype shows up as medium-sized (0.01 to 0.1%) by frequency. The CDR3: CASSLGTAPETQYF. V and J are TRBV5-4 and TRBJ2-5; absent DNA, TCRdb's TRBD1 call cannot be checked. The CDR3 is 14 residues long. Per the germline V gene, CDR1 is SGHNT and CDR2 is YYREEE (reference sequence).

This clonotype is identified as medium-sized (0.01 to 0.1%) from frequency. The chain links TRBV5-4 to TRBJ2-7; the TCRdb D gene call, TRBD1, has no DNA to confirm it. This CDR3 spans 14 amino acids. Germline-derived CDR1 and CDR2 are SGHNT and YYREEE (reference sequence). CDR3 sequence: CASSPGLGDYEQYF.

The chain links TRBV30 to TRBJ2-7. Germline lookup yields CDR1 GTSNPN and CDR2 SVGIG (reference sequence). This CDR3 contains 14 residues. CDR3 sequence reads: CAWKDSPGDYEQYF.

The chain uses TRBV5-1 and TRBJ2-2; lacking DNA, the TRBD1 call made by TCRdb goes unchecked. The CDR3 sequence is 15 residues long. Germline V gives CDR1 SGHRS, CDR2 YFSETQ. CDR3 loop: CASSRGGADAGELFF.

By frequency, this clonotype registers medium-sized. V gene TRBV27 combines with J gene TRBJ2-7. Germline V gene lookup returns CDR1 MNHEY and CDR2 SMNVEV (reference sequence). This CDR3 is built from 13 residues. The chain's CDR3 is CASRLAVKHEQYF.

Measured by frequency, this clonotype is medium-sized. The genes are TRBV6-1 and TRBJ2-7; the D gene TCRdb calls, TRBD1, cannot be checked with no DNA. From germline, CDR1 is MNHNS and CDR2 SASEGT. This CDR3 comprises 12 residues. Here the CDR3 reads CGSGTAAYEQYF.

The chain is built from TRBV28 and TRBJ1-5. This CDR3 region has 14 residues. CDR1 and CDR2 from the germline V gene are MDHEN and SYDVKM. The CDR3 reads CASSLKVFNQPQHF.

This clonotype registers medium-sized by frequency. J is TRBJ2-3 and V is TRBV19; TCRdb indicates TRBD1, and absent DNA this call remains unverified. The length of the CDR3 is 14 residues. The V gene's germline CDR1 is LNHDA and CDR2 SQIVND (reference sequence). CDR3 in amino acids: CASSIGRGADTQYF.

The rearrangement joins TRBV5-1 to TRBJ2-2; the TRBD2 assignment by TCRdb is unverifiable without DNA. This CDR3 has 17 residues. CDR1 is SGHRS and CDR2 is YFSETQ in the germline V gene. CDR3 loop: CASSTGTTHGGSGELFF. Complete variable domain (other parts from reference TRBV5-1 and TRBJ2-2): KAGVTQTPRYLIKTRGQQVTLSCSPISGHRSVSWYQQTPGQGLQFLFEYFSETQRNKGNFPGRFSGRQFSNSRSEMNVSTLELGDSALYLCASSTGTTHGGSGELFFGEGSRLTVL.

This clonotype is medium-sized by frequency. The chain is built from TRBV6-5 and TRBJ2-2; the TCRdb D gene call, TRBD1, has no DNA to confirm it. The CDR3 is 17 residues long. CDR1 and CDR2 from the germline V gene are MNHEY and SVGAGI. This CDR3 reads CASSYFPNRGPTGELFF.

This CDR3 is CASSPFQGTETQYF. This rearrangement joins TRBV18 to TRBJ2-5; TCRdb's D call of TRBD1 is untestable without DNA. CDR1 is KGHSH and CDR2 is LQKENI in the germline V gene. The CDR3 covers 14 residues.

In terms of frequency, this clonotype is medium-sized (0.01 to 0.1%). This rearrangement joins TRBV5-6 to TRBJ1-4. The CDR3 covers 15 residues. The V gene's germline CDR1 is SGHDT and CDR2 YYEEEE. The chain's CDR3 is CASSLDLRSEEKLFF.

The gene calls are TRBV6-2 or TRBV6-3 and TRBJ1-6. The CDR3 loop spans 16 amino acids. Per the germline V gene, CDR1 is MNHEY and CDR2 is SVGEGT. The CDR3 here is CASSRQRGLGDSPLHF.

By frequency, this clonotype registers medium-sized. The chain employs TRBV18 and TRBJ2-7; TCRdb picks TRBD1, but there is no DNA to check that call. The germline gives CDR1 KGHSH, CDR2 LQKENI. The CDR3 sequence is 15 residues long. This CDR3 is CASSPIPGQGYEQYF.

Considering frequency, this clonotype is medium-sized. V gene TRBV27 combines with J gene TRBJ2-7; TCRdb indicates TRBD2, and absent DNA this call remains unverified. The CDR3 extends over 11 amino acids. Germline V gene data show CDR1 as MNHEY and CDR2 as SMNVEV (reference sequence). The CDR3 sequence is CASSLSMRVDF.

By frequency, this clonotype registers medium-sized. The CDR3 sequence: CATSRGGTEPQHF. This chain connects TRBV15 to TRBJ1-5; TCRdb's D call of TRBD1 is untestable without DNA. Germline assignment: CDR1 LNHNV and CDR2 YYDKDF (reference sequence). This CDR3 region has 13 residues.

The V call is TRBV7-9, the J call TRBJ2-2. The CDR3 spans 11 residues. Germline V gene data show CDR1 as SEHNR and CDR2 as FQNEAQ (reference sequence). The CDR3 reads CASSLAGELFF.

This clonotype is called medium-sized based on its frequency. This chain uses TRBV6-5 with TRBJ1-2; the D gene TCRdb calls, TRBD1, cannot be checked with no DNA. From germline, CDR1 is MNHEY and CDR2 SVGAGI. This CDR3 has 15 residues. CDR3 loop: CASSSGTGLLLSYTF.

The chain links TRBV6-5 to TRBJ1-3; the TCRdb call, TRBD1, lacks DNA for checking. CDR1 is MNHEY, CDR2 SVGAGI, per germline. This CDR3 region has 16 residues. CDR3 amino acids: CASSSGTGIIGNTIYF.

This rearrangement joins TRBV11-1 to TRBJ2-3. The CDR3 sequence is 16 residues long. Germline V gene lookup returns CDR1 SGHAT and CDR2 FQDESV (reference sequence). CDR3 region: CASSLGLAGGPDTQYF. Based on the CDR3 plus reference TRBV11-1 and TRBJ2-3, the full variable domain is EAEVAQSPRYKITEKSQAVAFWCDPISGHATLYWYRQILGQGPELLVQFQDESVVDDSQLPKDRFSAERLKGVDSTLKIQPAELGDSAMYLCASSLGLAGGPDTQYFGPGTRLTVL.

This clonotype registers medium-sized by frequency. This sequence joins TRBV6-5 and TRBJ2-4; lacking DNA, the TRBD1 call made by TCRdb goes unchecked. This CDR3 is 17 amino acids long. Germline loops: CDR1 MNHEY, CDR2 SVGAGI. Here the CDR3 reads CASSSTQARGGKNIQYF.